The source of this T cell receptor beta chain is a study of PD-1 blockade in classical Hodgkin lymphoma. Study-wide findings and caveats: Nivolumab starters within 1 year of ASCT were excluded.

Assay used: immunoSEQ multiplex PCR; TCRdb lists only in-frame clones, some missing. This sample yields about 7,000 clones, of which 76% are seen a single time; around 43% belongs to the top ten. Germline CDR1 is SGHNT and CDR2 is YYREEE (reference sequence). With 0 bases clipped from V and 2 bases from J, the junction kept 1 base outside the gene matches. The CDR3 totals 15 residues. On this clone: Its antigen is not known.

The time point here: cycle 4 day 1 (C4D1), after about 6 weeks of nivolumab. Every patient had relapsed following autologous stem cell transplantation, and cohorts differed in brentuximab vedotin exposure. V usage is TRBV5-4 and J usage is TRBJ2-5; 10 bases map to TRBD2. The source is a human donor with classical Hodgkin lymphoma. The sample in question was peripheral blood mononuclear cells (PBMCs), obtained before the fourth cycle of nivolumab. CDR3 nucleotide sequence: TGTGCCAGCAGCTTGGCGACTAGCGGGCAAGAGACCCAGTACTTC. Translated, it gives CASSLATSGQETQYF.